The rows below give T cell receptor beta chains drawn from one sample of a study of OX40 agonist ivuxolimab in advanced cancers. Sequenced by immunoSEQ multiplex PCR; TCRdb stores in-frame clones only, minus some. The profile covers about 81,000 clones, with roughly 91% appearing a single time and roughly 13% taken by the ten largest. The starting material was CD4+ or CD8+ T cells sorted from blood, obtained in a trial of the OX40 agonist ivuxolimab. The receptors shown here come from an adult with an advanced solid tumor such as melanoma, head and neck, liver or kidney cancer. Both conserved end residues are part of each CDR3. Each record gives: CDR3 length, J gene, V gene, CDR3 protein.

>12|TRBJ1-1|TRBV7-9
CASSFRSTEAFF
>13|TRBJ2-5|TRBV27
CASRLADQETQYF
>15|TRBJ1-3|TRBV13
CASSLDRDHGNTIYF
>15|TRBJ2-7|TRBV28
CASSYRWGGSYEQYF
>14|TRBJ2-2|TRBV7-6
CASSLGTNPGELFF
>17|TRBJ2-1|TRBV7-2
CASSLDLTHRSYNEQFF
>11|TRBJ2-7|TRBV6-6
CASSYLREQYF
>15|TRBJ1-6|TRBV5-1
CASSLGGISNSPLHF
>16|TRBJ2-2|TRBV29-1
CSVGFGLTPDTGELFF
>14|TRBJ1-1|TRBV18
CASSPGTGNTEAFF
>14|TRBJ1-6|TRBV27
CASRTGLRNSPLHF
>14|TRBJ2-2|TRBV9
CASRQGENTGELFF
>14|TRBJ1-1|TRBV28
CASSNRQFNTEAFF
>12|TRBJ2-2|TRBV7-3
CASKGNTGELFF
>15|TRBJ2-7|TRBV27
CASSLRGGQYYEQYF